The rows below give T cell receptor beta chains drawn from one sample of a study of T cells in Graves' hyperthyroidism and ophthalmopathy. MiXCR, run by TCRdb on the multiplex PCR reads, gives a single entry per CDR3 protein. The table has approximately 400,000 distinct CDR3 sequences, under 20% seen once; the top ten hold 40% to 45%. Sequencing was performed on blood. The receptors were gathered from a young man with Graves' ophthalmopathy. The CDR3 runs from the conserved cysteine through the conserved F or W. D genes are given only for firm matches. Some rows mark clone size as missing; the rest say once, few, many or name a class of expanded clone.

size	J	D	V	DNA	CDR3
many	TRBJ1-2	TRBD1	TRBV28	TGTGCCAGCAGTTTGGGGGACAGGGGGACTGGCTACACCTTC	CASSLGDRGTGYTF
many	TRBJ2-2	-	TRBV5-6	TGTGCCAGCAAAAACGCGAACACCGGGGAGCTGTTTTTT	CASKNANTGELFF
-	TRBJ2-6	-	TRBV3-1	TGTGGCAGCAGCCACAGACCAGGGGAGCGCTCTGGGGCCAACGTCCTGACTTTC	CGSSHRPGERSGANVLTF
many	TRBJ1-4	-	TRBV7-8	TGTGCCAGCAGCCCCGAGGGGGAGTACGAAAAACTGTTTTTT	CASSPEGEYEKLFF
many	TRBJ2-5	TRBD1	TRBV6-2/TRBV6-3	TGTGCCAGCAGTCCGGGACAGGGGTTTCGGGAGACCCAGTACTTC	CASSPGQGFRETQYF
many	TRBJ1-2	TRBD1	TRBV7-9	TGTGCCAGCAGCCACGACAGGGGGCAGGGCTACACCTTC	CASSHDRGQGYTF
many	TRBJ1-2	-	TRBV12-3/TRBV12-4	TGTGCCAGCAGTTCTTCAAGCAACTATGGCTACACCTTC	CASSSSSNYGYTF
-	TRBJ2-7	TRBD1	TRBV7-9	TGTGCCAGCAGCGCTACCGGGACAGGGGACGAGCAGTACTTC	CASSATGTGDEQYF
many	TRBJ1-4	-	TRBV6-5	TGTGCCAGCAGTTACTCCCGGGTCAATGAAAAACTGTTTTTT	CASSYSRVNEKLFF
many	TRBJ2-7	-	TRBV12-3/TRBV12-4	TGTGCCAGCAGCCCCCCCGGGACGGTCTACGAGCAGTACTTC	CASSPPGTVYEQYF
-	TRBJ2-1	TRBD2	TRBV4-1	TGCGCCAGCAGCTTCTTAGCGGGGGGGCCTGGGAATGAGCAGTTCTTC	CASSFLAGGPGNEQFF
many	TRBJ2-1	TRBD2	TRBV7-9	TGTGCCAGCAGCTTATGGACTAGCGGGGGGAGACCCTACAATGAGCAGTTCTTC	CASSLWTSGGRPYNEQFF